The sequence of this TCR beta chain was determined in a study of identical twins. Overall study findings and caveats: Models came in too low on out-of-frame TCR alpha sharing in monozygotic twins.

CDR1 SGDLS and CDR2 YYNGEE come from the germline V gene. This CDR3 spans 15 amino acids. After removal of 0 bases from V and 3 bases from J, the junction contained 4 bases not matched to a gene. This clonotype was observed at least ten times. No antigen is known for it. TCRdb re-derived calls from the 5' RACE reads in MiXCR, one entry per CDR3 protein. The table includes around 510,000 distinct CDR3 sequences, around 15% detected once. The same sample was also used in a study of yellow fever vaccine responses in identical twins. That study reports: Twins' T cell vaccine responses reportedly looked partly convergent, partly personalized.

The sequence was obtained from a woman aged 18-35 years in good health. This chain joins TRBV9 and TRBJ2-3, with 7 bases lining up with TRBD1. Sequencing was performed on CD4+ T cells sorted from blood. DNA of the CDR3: TGTGCCAGCAGCGTAGGACAGGGCGTTACAGATACGCAGTATTTT. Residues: CASSVGQGVTDTQYF.